This T cell receptor beta chain came from a study of identical twins. Healthy Caucasians made up all donors. This clonotype was observed a few times. Its antigen is still unknown. Whole-study results and caveats: There was an excess of low generation probability in the out-of-frame alpha sequences that twins shared.

Germline values: CDR1 DFQATT, CDR2 SNEGSKA (reference sequence). J gave up 2 bases and V 3 bases, and 2 bases lay outside the gene matches. This CDR3 comprises 13 residues. Each cDNA held unique molecular identifiers, and template switching gave it a universal primer site. From the 5' RACE reads, TCRdb called clonotypes with MiXCR, one entry per CDR3 protein. The data hold 690,000 or so distinct CDR3 sequences, with less than 10% observed a single time. This sample was shared with a second study, whose subject was yellow fever vaccine responses in identical twins.

The genes are TRBV20-1 and TRBJ2-3; 7 positions agree with TRBD1. Specimen: PBMCs. This TCR was recovered from a young woman in good health. This CDR3 is CSARTGITDTQYF. CDR3 DNA: TGCAGTGCTAGGACAGGGATCACAGATACGCAGTATTTT.